This TCR beta chain emerged from a study of T cell changes during pregnancy in multiple sclerosis. V was pared by 7 bases and J by 6 bases, with 11 bases of the junction left unmatched. The germline gives CDR1 MNHNY, CDR2 SVGAGI (reference sequence). The CDR3 covers 14 residues. TCRdb keeps only in-frame clones here, not all; method: immunoSEQ multiplex PCR. The sample includes tens of thousands of clones, more than 75% of them seen just once. The clonotype originates from a female donor with multiple sclerosis, enrolled in a pregnancy study. The sample in question was peripheral blood, obtained in the third trimester of pregnancy. The genes are TRBV6-6 and TRBJ1-2; 7 nucleotides match TRBD1. The CDR3 sequence is CASTLDRWRNGYTF. Written as DNA, the CDR3 is TGTGCCAGCACCTTGGACAGGTGGAGGAATGGCTACACCTTC.